This TCR beta chain was found in a study of blood T cell repertoires in COVID-19. Study as a whole: Donors in the United States, Italy and Spain gave samples during acute or convalescent COVID-19. Sample material is recorded as cDNA or gDNA derived from T cells, B-cell-depleted T cells, or PBMCs.

In the original analysis: Reference gene primer amplification yielded estimated nucleated cell counts. Profiled with immunoSEQ multiplex PCR; TCRdb holds only in-frame clones, not every one. For V, J and clone size, that table is used; D and trimming come from the DNA. The table has 150,000 to 200,000 clones, 80% to 85% seen once. Material for sequencing was peripheral blood. The sequence came from a human donor with acute or convalescent COVID-19. The donor label of this sample is uncertain.

CDR3 in amino acids: CASRPSLGGRHNEQFF. CDR3 DNA sequence: TGTGCAAGTCGCCCTTCCTTGGGCGGGAGACACAATGAGCAGTTCTTC. V usage is TRBV12-2 and J usage is TRBJ2-1; whether TRBD2, the table's D call, matches the DNA was not checked. TRBV12-2 is listed as a pseudogene. The length of the CDR3 is 16 residues.